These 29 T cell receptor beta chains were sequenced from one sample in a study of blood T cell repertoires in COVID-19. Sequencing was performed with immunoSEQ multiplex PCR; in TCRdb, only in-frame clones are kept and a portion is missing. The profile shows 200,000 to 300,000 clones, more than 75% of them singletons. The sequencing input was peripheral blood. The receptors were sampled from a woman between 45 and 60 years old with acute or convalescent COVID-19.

CDR3 bases: TGTGCCAGCAGTGAAGCTATTATGGAGTCTGGGGCCAACGTCCTGACTTTC. It codes for CASSEAIMESGANVLTF. This rearrangement joins TRBV6-1 to TRBJ2-6; D unclear. Germline V lookup: CDR1 MNHNS, CDR2 SASEGT. V lost 0 bases and J lost 1, with 10 bases in between. This CDR3 region has 17 residues.

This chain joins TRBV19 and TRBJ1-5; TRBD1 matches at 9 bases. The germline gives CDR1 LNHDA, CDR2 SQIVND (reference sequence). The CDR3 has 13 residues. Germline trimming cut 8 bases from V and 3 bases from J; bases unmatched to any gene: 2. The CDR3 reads CASGTGYNQPQHF. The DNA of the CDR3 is TGTGCCAGTGGGACAGGGTACAATCAGCCCCAGCATTTT.

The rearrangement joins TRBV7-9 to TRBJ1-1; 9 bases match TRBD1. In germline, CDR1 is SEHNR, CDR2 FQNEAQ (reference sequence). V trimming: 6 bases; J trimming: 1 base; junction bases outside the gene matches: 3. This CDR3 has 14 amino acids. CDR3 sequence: CASRRGQGNTEAFF. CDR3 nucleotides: TGTGCCAGCAGGCGGGGACAGGGGAACACTGAAGCTTTCTTT.

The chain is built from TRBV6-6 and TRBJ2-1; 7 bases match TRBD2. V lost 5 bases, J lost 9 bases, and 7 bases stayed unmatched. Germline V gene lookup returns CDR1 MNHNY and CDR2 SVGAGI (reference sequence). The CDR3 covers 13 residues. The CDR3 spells CASSGGERSEQFF. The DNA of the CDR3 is TGTGCCAGCAGTGGGGGGGAGAGGTCTGAGCAGTTCTTC.

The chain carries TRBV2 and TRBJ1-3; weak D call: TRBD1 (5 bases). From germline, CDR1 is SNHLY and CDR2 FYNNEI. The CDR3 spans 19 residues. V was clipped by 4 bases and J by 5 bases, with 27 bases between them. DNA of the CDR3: TGTGCCAGCAGTGCAACGACGGGACTCGACACGGGAAGGCGAAACACCATATATTTT. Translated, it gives CASSATTGLDTGRRNTIYF.

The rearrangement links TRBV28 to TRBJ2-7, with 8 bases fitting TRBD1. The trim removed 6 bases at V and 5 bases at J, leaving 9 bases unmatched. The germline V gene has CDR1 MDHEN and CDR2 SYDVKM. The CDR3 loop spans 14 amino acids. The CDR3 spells CASRSQGALHEQYF. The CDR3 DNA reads TGTGCCAGCAGGTCCCAGGGGGCGCTCCACGAGCAGTACTTC.

The CDR3 coding sequence is TGCGCCAGCAGCTTGGAAGGGGGGGCCGGTCAGCCCCAGCATTTT. Translating it yields CASSLEGGAGQPQHF. The chain links TRBV5-1 to TRBJ1-5, with a possible D match to TRBD1 (6 bases). In germline, CDR1 is SGHRS, CDR2 YFSETQ. V was trimmed by 0 bases and J by 6 bases, leaving 13 bases between them. The CDR3 loop spans 15 amino acids. The full variable domain, rest sourced from reference TRBV5-1 and TRBJ1-5, is KAGVTQTPRYLIKTRGQQVTLSCSPISGHRSVSWYQQTPGQGLQFLFEYFSETQRNKGNFPGRFSGRQFSNSRSEMNVSTLELGDSALYLCASSLEGGAGQPQHFGDGTRLSIL.

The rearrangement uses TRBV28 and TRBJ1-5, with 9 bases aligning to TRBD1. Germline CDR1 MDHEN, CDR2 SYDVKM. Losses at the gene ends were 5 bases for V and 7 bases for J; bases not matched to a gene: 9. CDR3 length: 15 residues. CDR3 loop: CASSPPQGAGQPQHF. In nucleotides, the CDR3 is TGTGCCAGCAGTCCACCACAGGGGGCTGGACAGCCCCAGCATTTT.

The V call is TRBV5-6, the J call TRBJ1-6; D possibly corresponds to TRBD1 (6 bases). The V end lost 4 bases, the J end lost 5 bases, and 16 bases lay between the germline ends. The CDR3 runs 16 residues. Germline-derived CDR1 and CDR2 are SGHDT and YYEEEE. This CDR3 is CASSTETGRDNSPLHF. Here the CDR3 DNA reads TGTGCCAGCAGCACCGAGACAGGACGGGATAATTCACCCCTCCACTTT. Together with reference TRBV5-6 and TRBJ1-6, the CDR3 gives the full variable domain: DAGVTQSPTHLIKTRGQQVTLRCSPKSGHDTVSWYQQALGQGPQFIFQYYEEEERQRGNFPDRFSGHQFPNYSSELNVNALLLGDSALYLCASSTETGRDNSPLHFGNGTRLTVT.

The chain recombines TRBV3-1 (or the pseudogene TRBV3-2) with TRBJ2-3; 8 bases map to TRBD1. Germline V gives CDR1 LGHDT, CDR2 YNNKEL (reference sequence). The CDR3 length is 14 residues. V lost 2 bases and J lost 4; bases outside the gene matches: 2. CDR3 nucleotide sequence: TGTGCCAGCAGCCAACCGGGACAGGCAGATACGCAGTATTTT. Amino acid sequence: CASSQPGQADTQYF.

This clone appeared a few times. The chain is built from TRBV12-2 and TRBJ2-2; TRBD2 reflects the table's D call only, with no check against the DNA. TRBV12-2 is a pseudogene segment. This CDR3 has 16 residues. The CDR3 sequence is CASRLAPTKPTGELFF. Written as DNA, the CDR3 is TGTGCAAGTCGCTTAGCGCCGACTAAACCCACCGGGGAGCTGTTTTTT.

This CDR3 reads CASSPWDITTNEKLFF. The CDR3 DNA follows: TGTGCCAGTAGTCCTTGGGACATAACAACTAATGAAAAACTGTTTTTT. This chain joins TRBV19 and TRBJ1-4, with D possibly TRBD1 on 6 matching bases. Trimming took off 5 bases at V and 0 bases at J, with 13 bases between the two ends. Germline lookup yields CDR1 LNHDA and CDR2 SQIVND (reference sequence). The CDR3 extends over 16 amino acids.

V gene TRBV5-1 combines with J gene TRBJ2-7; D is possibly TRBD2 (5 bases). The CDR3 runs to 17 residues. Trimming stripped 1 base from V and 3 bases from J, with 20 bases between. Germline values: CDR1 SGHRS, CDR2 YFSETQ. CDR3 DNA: TGCGCCAGCAGCTTGAGCCCCTTAGCGCGACTCAGCTACGAGCAGTACTTC. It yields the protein CASSLSPLARLSYEQYF.

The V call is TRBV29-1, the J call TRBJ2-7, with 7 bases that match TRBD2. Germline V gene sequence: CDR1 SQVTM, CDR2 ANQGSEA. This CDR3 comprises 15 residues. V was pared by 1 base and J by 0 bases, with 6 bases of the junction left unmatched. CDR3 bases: TGCAGCGTTGAAGGTGGGGGGGAGGTCTCCTACGAGCAGTACTTC. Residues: CSVEGGGEVSYEQYF.

The CDR3 DNA reads TGTGCCAGCAGCCACGACAGAAGGGAGACCCAGTACTTC. Its translation is CASSHDRRETQYF. The V and J genes are TRBV7-3 and TRBJ2-5, with D possibly matching TRBD1 (5 bases). The germline CDR1 and CDR2 sequences are SGHTA and FQGTGA. The CDR3 runs to 13 residues. V was shortened by 5 bases and J by 5 bases, with 12 bases between the two germline ends.

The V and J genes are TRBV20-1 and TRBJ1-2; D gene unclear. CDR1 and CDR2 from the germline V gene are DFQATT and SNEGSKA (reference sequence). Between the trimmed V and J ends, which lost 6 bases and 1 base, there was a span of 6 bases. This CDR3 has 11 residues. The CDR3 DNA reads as TGCAGTGCCCCGGGTAACTATGGCTACACCTTC. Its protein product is CSAPGNYGYTF.

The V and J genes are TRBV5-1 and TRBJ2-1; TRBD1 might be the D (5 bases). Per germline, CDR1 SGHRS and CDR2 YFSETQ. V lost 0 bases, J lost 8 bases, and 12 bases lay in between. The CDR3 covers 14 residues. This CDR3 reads CASSLVGAGDEQFF. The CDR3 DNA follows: TGCGCCAGCAGCTTGGTTGGGGCCGGCGATGAGCAGTTCTTC.

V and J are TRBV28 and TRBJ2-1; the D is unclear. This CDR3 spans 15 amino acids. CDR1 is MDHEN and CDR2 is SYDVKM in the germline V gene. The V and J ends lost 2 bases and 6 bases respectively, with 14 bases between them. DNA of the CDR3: TGTGCCAGCAGTTTAATTTCCCAGTTTTTCAATGAGCAGTTCTTC. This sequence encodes CASSLISQFFNEQFF.

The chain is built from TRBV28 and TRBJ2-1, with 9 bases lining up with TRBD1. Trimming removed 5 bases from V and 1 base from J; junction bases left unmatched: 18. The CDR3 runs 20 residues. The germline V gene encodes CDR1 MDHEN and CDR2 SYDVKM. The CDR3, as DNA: TGTGCCAGCAGTCCCGACTGGGACAGGGTCAGGGGCGCATCCTACAATGAGCAGTTCTTC. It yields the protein CASSPDWDRVRGASYNEQFF. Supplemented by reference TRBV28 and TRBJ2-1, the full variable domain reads DVKVTQSSRYLVKRTGEKVFLECVQDMDHENMFWYRQDPGLGLRLIYFSYDVKMKEKGDIPEGYSVSREKKERFSLILESASTNQTSMYLCASSPDWDRVRGASYNEQFFGPGTRLTVL.

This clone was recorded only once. The CDR3 spells CASSVRTGGQETQYF. The CDR3 region has the DNA TGTGCCAGTAGTGTCCGGACAGGAGGACAAGAGACCCAGTACTTC. The chain carries TRBV19 and TRBJ2-5; 7 positions agree with TRBD1. The CDR3 sequence is 15 residues long. V shed 5 bases, J shed 2 bases, and the junction held 8 bases outside the gene matches. Germline V gene sequence: CDR1 LNHDA, CDR2 SQIVND (reference sequence).

The CDR3 DNA is TGTGCCAGCAACCGGGACAGGGTGACCCAGAATGAGCAGTTCTTC. Its translation: CASNRDRVTQNEQFF. The gene calls are TRBV2 and TRBJ2-1, with 9 bases matching TRBD1. This CDR3 comprises 15 residues. The trim removed 7 bases at V and 7 bases at J, leaving 11 bases unmatched. Per the germline V gene, CDR1 is SNHLY and CDR2 is FYNNEI. The full variable domain, in which reference TRBV2 and TRBJ2-1 provide the parts outside the CDR3, is EPEVTQTPSHQVTQMGQEVILRCVPISNHLYFYWYRQILGQKVEFLVSFYNNEISEKSEIFDDQFSVERPDGSNFTLKIRSTKLEDSAMYFCASNRDRVTQNEQFFGPGTRLTVL.

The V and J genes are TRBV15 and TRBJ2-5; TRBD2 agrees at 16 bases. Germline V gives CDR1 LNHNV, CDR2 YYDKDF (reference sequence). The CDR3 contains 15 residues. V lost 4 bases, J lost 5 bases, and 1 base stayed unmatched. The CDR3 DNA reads TGTGCCACCAGCATGGGACTAGCGGGAGGGGAGACCCAGTACTTC. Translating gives CATSMGLAGGETQYF.

CDR3 protein: CARRQGNTEAFF. The CDR3 bases are TGTGCCAGGAGACAGGGCAACACTGAAGCTTTCTTT. The chain carries TRBV2 and TRBJ1-1; 7 nucleotides line up with TRBD1. Trimming cost V 9 bases and J 2 bases; bases outside gene matches: 3. The CDR3 consists of 12 residues. CDR1 and CDR2 from the germline V gene are SNHLY and FYNNEI.

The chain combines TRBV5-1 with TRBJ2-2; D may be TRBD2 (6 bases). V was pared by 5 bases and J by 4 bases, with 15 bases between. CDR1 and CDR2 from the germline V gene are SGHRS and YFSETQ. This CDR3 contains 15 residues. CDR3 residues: CASSQEGGRTGELFF. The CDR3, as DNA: TGCGCCAGCAGTCAGGAGGGAGGTCGCACCGGGGAGCTGTTTTTT.

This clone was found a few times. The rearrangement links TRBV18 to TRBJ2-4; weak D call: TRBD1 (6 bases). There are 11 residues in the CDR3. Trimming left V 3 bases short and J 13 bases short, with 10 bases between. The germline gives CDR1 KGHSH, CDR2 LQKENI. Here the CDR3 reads CASSPDRAQYF. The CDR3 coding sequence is TGTGCCAGCTCACCGGACAGAGCGCAGTACTTC.

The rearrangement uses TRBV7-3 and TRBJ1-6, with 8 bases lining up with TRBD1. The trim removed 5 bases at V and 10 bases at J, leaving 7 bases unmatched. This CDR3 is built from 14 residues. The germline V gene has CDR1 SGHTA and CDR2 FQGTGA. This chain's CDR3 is CASSLDRDDSPLHF. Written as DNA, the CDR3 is TGTGCCAGCAGCCTGGACAGGGATGACTCACCCCTCCACTTT.

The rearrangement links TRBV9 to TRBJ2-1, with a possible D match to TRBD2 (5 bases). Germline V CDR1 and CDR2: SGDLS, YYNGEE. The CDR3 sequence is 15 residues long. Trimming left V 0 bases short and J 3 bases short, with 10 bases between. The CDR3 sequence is CASSVEGSDYNEQFF. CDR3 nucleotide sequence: TGTGCCAGCAGCGTAGAAGGGAGCGACTACAATGAGCAGTTCTTC.

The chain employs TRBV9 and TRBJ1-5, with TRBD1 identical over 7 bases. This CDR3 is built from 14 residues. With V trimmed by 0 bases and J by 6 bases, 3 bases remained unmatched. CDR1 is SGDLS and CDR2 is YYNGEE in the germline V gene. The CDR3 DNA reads TGTGCCAGCAGCGTAGAGGGGGCCGCTCAGCCCCAGCATTTT. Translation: CASSVEGAAQPQHF.

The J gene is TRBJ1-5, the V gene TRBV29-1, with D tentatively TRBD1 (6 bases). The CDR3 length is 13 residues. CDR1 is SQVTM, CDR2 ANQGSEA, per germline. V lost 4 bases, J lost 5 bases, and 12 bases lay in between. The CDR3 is CSVGQGMDQPQHF. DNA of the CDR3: TGCAGCGTTGGTCAGGGGATGGATCAGCCCCAGCATTTT.